These T cell receptor beta chains were read from a single sample in a study of T-cell memory formation after mild COVID-19. TCRdb ran MiXCR on the 5' RACE reads and lists one entry per CDR3 protein. The data contain about half a million distinct CDR3 sequences, roughly 18% of them singletons. The sample comprised PBMCs or a T cell subset sorted from them (not recorded which). The receptors here all came from an adult woman who had mild COVID-19 (a few samples of this study predate the infection). Cell type and time point are not known. Each CDR3 is given with its conserved first and last residue. A D gene is named only where the DNA matches it firmly.

>TRBJ2-5|TRBV9|TRBD1
CASSADPRGRETQYF
>TRBJ2-1|TRBV7-9|TRBD1
CASSLQGAPYNEQFF
>TRBJ1-4|TRBV10-3|.
CAISEGPGTNEKLFF
>TRBJ2-7|TRBV12-3/TRBV12-4|TRBD2
CASSYPKPLTSGNPYEQYF
>TRBJ1-2|TRBV5-5|.
CASSLEASRGIGYTF
>TRBJ2-7|TRBV5-6|.
CASSRQSSYEQYF
>TRBJ1-1|TRBV12-3/TRBV12-4|.
CASRYPGEAFF
>TRBJ2-7|TRBV5-1|.
CASSLPGGSYEQYF
>TRBJ2-7|TRBV5-1|.
CASSRDRDRAYEQYF
>TRBJ2-2|TRBV12-3/TRBV12-4|.
CASQPPPGELFF
>TRBJ2-1|TRBV5-1|.
CASSPHQGPYNEQFF
>TRBJ1-1|TRBV5-1|TRBD1
CASSSGQGAMNTEAFF
>TRBJ2-7|TRBV25-1|.
CASSEYVEQYF
>TRBJ2-7|TRBV30|.
CAWSVGRSYEQYF
>TRBJ2-1|TRBV24-1|TRBD2
CATQIAGSYNEQFF
>TRBJ2-5|TRBV4-2|.
CASSQGVGRIRAQYF
>TRBJ2-3|TRBV7-9|.
CASSLKGRQTDTQYF
>TRBJ2-1|TRBV3-1|.
CASSRNSQGNEQFF
>TRBJ2-5|TRBV13|.
CASSYRPQGSETQYF
>TRBJ2-6|TRBV6-1|TRBD2
CASQNLAVSGANVLTF
>TRBJ2-7|TRBV3-1|TRBD1
CASSQGPRTGTYEQYF
>TRBJ2-7|TRBV12-3/TRBV12-4|TRBD1
CASSLSDRGGYEQYF
>TRBJ1-3|TRBV12-3/TRBV12-4|.
CAQSRGSGNTIYF
>TRBJ1-6|TRBV19|.
CASSIRGTPGSLHF
>TRBJ2-7|TRBV13|TRBD2
CASSHQTSGYEQYF
>TRBJ1-5|TRBV20-1|.
CSARDSGNQPQHF
>TRBJ2-7|TRBV6-6|TRBD2
CASSPLAGGSYEQYF
>TRBJ2-1|TRBV7-9|.
CASSLTTRNNEQFF
>TRBJ1-2|TRBV12-3/TRBV12-4|TRBD1
CASSPSGTVTGYTF
>TRBJ2-2|TRBV3-1|.
CASSQDRPESTGELFF
>TRBJ2-7|TRBV7-9|.
CASSAARTTTPYEQYF
>TRBJ1-5|TRBV12-3/TRBV12-4|TRBD1
CASSVDRGHNQPQHF
>TRBJ2-7|TRBV2|.
CASSFGNEQYF
>TRBJ2-1|TRBV29-1|TRBD2
CSVEGLAGGPSYNEQFF
>TRBJ1-3|TRBV7-9|.
CASSIGAGNTIYF
>TRBJ1-1|TRBV5-1|.
CASSFDSYLNTEAFF
>TRBJ2-2|TRBV5-1|.
CASSPGWHNTGELFF
>TRBJ2-3|TRBV18|.
CASSPPTRSDTQYF
>TRBJ1-2|TRBV6-5|TRBD1
CASSYSGTGAGYTF
>TRBJ2-7|TRBV7-9|.
CASSPTGLGEQYF
>TRBJ2-7|TRBV12-3/TRBV12-4|.
CASSLGPQGYEQYF
>TRBJ2-5|TRBV5-1|TRBD2
CASSPVGTSGMETQYF
>TRBJ2-7|TRBV4-3|.
CASSQDRTGGTYEQYF
>TRBJ2-3|TRBV5-1|TRBD2
CASSRGGAGTDTQYF
>TRBJ1-5|TRBV6-1|TRBD1
CASSEGEDRGNLQPQHF
>TRBJ2-7|TRBV7-2|.
CASSPDPWAYEQYF
>TRBJ2-3|TRBV18|TRBD2
CASSPTLAGTDTQYF
>TRBJ1-1|TRBV7-8|.
CASSDWTVNTEAFF
>TRBJ2-1|TRBV24-1|.
CATSDLRQGSYNEQFF
>TRBJ1-5|TRBV12-5|.
CASGLGSNQPQHF
>TRBJ1-5|TRBV12-3/TRBV12-4|TRBD1
CASGIQQGAGQPQHF
>TRBJ2-2|TRBV20-1|.
CSAPAARKGSGELFF
>TRBJ2-5|TRBV7-2|.
CASSFRTDQETQYF
>TRBJ1-4|TRBV4-1|.
CASSQDRDWNEKLFF
>TRBJ2-1|TRBV5-1|TRBD2
CASSFGGSGEDVF
>TRBJ1-1|TRBV5-6|TRBD1
CASSREDRVNTEAFF
>TRBJ2-7|TRBV7-6|TRBD1
CASSLGQDRSYEQYF
>TRBJ1-5|TRBV19|.
CASSIGGGSNQPQHF
>TRBJ1-4|TRBV2|.
CASTTGTNEKLFF
>TRBJ1-2|TRBV3-1|.
CASSQGRQGKGYTF